This passage covers 25 T cell receptor beta chains from one sample sequenced in a study of beta chain features in type 1 diabetes. Since all of the isolated RNA was reverse transcribed, expressed TCRB transcripts were what got sequenced. Profiling relied on immunoSEQ multiplex PCR, and the TCRdb table lists in-frame clones only, not all of them. The sample consists of approximately 250,000 clones, around 9.6% of them appearing once. The sequenced material came from naive CD4+ T cells from blood. These receptors were obtained from a woman in her late teens or twenties in good health.

The chain has TRBV19 and TRBJ1-1, with D tentatively TRBD1 (6 bases). The CDR3 extends over 15 amino acids. The germline CDR1 and CDR2 sequences are LNHDA and SQIVND (reference sequence). V shed 3 bases and J shed 4 bases, with 15 bases lying between them. The CDR3 spells CASSISHRDTTEAFF. The DNA of the CDR3 is TGTGCCAGTAGTATTTCTCACAGGGATACCACTGAAGCTTTCTTT.

The sample holds a few counts of this clone. The V call is TRBV18, the J call TRBJ1-4, with TRBD1 identical over 7 bases. The ends lost 3 bases at V and 0 bases at J; junction bases unmatched: 4. This CDR3 comprises 16 residues. Germline V gives CDR1 KGHSH, CDR2 LQKENI. CDR3 nucleotides: TGTGCCAGCTCACCCGACAGGGTCTCAACTAATGAAAAACTGTTTTTT. It codes for CASSPDRVSTNEKLFF.

In its sample, this clone was seen a few times. The rearrangement uses TRBV5-1 and TRBJ2-7; 11 bases fit TRBD1. The CDR3 has 15 residues. CDR1 and CDR2 from the germline V gene are SGHRS and YFSETQ. The ends lost 1 base at V and 5 bases at J; junction bases unmatched: 5. Written as DNA, the CDR3 is TGCGCCAGCAGCTTGCCAGGACAGGGGGCCCACGAGCAGTACTTC. This translates into CASSLPGQGAHEQYF.

This clone was counted only a few times. The chain couples TRBV19 to TRBJ1-1; TRBD1 is a possible D gene (6 bases). The CDR3 has 15 amino acids. V was shortened by 6 bases and J by 1 base, with 15 bases between the two germline ends. The germline V gene encodes CDR1 LNHDA and CDR2 SQIVND (reference sequence). This chain's CDR3 is CASRILGAANTEAFF. The CDR3 nucleotides read TGTGCCAGTAGAATTTTGGGGGCAGCGAACACTGAAGCTTTCTTT.

In its sample, this clone was seen a few times. V usage is TRBV7-9 and J usage is TRBJ1-1; tentatively, D is TRBD1 (6 bases). CDR3 length: 14 amino acids. Germline V gene data show CDR1 as SEHNR and CDR2 as FQNEAQ (reference sequence). V lost 5 bases to trimming and J lost 2 bases, with 12 bases between them. In nucleotides, the CDR3 is TGTGCCAGCAGCCCTAGACAGGCCAACACTGAAGCTTTCTTT. Translating gives CASSPRQANTEAFF.

The J gene is TRBJ1-6, the V gene TRBV4-1, with TRBD1 matching over 10 bases. Germline trimming cut 0 bases from V and 7 bases from J; bases unmatched to any gene: 15. Germline-derived CDR1 and CDR2 are MGHRA and YSYEKL. The length of the CDR3 is 20 residues. For the CDR3, the DNA is TGCGCCAGCAGCCAAGATATTATGGGGGACAGGGGCATATGGAATTCACCCCTCCACTTT. Its translation is CASSQDIMGDRGIWNSPLHF.

This clone showed up just a few times. The genes are TRBV7-8 and TRBJ2-7; D remains unclear. V lost 2 bases and J lost 3, with 20 bases in between. The CDR3 sequence is 17 residues long. In germline, CDR1 is SGHVS, CDR2 FQNEAQ. CDR3: CASSLSAPTITDYEQYF. In DNA, the CDR3 is TGTGCCAGCAGCTTATCGGCACCCACTATTACCGACTACGAGCAGTACTTC.

The chain is built from TRBV28 and TRBJ2-7; TRBD1 matches at 10 bases. After removal of 4 bases from V and 2 bases from J, the junction contained 5 bases not matched to a gene. The germline gives CDR1 MDHEN, CDR2 SYDVKM. The CDR3 has 15 amino acids. CDR3 protein: CASSYGDRGAYEQYF. The CDR3 DNA reads TGTGCCAGCAGTTACGGGGACAGGGGCGCCTACGAGCAGTACTTC. The complete variable domain, with remaining parts taken from reference TRBV28 and TRBJ2-7, reads DVKVTQSSRYLVKRTGEKVFLECVQDMDHENMFWYRQDPGLGLRLIYFSYDVKMKEKGDIPEGYSVSREKKERFSLILESASTNQTSMYLCASSYGDRGAYEQYFGPGTRLTVT.

V is TRBV9 and J is TRBJ2-1; TRBD1 aligns across 9 bases. V lost 3 bases, J lost 6 bases, and 4 bases stayed unmatched. The CDR3 is 14 residues long. CDR1 is SGDLS, CDR2 YYNGEE, per germline. DNA for the CDR3: TGTGCCAGCAGCGAGCGGGACAGGGCCAATGAGCAGTTCTTC. Residues: CASSERDRANEQFF. The entire variable domain, with the rest obtained from reference TRBV9 and TRBJ2-1, is as follows: DSGVTQTPKHLITATGQRVTLRCSPRSGDLSVYWYQQSLDQGLQFLIQYYNGEERAKGNILERFSAQQFPDLHSELNLSSLELGDSALYFCASSERDRANEQFFGPGTRLTVL.

This clone has a handful of counts. The gene calls are TRBV5-1 and TRBJ2-2; tentatively, D is TRBD1 (5 bases). Germline assignment: CDR1 SGHRS and CDR2 YFSETQ. This CDR3 has 15 residues. With 7 bases removed from V and 4 bases from J, the gap between germline ends came to 17 bases. The CDR3 reads CASQKGLSVTGELFF. For the CDR3, the DNA is TGCGCCAGCCAAAAGGGGCTTTCGGTCACCGGGGAGCTGTTTTTT. The variable domain in full, with the rest retrieved from reference TRBV5-1 and TRBJ2-2, is KAGVTQTPRYLIKTRGQQVTLSCSPISGHRSVSWYQQTPGQGLQFLFEYFSETQRNKGNFPGRFSGRQFSNSRSEMNVSTLELGDSALYLCASQKGLSVTGELFFGEGSRLTVL.

V gene TRBV7-9 combines with J gene TRBJ2-1; tentative D call: TRBD1 (6 bases). With 3 bases removed from V and 6 bases from J, the gap between germline ends came to 18 bases. The CDR3 has 16 residues. From germline, CDR1 is SEHNR and CDR2 FQNEAQ (reference sequence). CDR3 DNA sequence: TGTGCCAGCAGCTTCGTCTTCGGCAGGGGCCCCAATGAGCAGTTCTTC. Amino acids: CASSFVFGRGPNEQFF.

The V and J genes are TRBV21-1 and TRBJ2-7; the DNA was not used to check the table's D call, TRBD2. TRBV21-1 is listed as a pseudogene. CDR3 length equals 16 residues. The CDR3 coding sequence is TGTGCCAGCAGCAATGTGGGCGGGTGTTCCTCCTACGAGCAGTACTTC. It yields the protein CASSNVGGCSSYEQYF.

V usage is TRBV5-4 and J usage is TRBJ1-4; weak D call: TRBD1 (5 bases). Germline V CDR1 and CDR2: SGHNT, YYREEE (reference sequence). The CDR3 is made up of 13 amino acids. The V end lost 2 bases, the J end lost 8 bases, and 10 bases lay between the germline ends. The CDR3 region has the DNA TGTGCCAGCAGCTTCCAGGGTGAGGAAAAACTGTTTTTT. This sequence encodes CASSFQGEEKLFF.

The rearrangement uses TRBV29-1 and TRBJ2-7, with TRBD2 matching 8 bases. Looked up from germline, CDR1 is SQVTM and CDR2 is ANQGSEA. V lost 6 bases to trimming and J lost 2 bases; unmatched junction nucleotides: 6. The CDR3 contains 13 residues. CDR3 sequence (DNA): TGCAGCGTGATAGCGGGAATTGCCTACGAGCAGTACTTC. Encoded protein: CSVIAGIAYEQYF.

Only a few counts were recorded for this clone. The chain couples TRBV6-5 to TRBJ1-1; D not resolved. The germline gives CDR1 MNHEY, CDR2 SVGAGI. The CDR3 consists of 15 residues. Trimming pared 0 bases from V and 0 bases from J, leaving 8 bases between. The CDR3 DNA follows: TGTGCCAGCAGTTACTCTGCGGTCATGAACACTGAAGCTTTCTTT. The encoded protein is CASSYSAVMNTEAFF.

V is TRBV5-6 and J is TRBJ1-2; D is ambiguous. Trimming removed 6 bases at V and 2 bases at J, with 14 bases between. Looked up from germline, CDR1 is SGHDT and CDR2 is YYEEEE. The CDR3 consists of 14 residues. In DNA, the CDR3 is TGTGCCAGCACCCGAACGGACTCAAACTATGGCTACACCTTC. Translated, it gives CASTRTDSNYGYTF.

This clone has just a few counts. The chain joins TRBV5-1 to TRBJ1-5; D is ambiguous. From germline, CDR1 is SGHRS and CDR2 YFSETQ. The CDR3 consists of 13 residues. The V gene lost 1 base and the J gene lost 6 bases, with 8 bases spanning the gap. CDR3 loop: CASSLKPGQPQHF. As DNA, the CDR3 is TGCGCCAGCAGCTTGAAGCCCGGTCAGCCCCAGCATTTT.

The CDR3: CASRTSGSPHEQFF. CDR3 sequence (DNA): TGTGCCAGCAGAACTAGCGGGAGTCCTCATGAGCAGTTCTTC. This chain joins TRBV2 and TRBJ2-1; TRBD2 matches at 11 bases. The CDR3 spans 14 residues. The germline V gene encodes CDR1 SNHLY and CDR2 FYNNEI. The junction had 6 bases not matched to a gene; V was cut back by 6 bases and J by 8 bases.

The chain links TRBV12-5 to TRBJ2-1; D is possibly TRBD1 (6 bases). The germline V and J ends were trimmed by 2 bases and 7 bases, with 15 bases remaining between them. CDR1 LGHNT and CDR2 FRNRAP come from the germline V gene. This CDR3 has 15 residues. The CDR3 loop reads CASGLLTGWRNEQFF. The CDR3 region has the DNA TGTGCTAGTGGTTTGTTAACAGGGTGGAGGAATGAGCAGTTCTTC.

The table lists this clone with many counts. The rearrangement links TRBV7-9 to TRBJ2-1, with TRBD2 matching over 7 bases. The CDR3 sequence is 18 residues long. With V trimmed by 1 base and J by 0 bases, 9 bases remained unmatched. Looked up from germline, CDR1 is SEHNR and CDR2 is FQNEAQ (reference sequence). DNA of the CDR3: TGTGCCAGCAGCTTAGGTCGTAGCGGGCTAAGCTCCTACAATGAGCAGTTCTTC. This sequence encodes CASSLGRSGLSSYNEQFF.

This clone was found many times. V gene TRBV20-1 combines with J gene TRBJ2-1, with TRBD1 as a possible D gene (5 bases). From germline, CDR1 is DFQATT and CDR2 SNEGSKA (reference sequence). Deletions cut 2 bases from V and 9 bases from J, with 5 bases between. The CDR3 has 10 amino acids. The CDR3 is CSARRGEQFF. CDR3 in DNA: TGCAGTGCTAGAAGGGGTGAGCAGTTCTTC.

The sample holds a few counts of this clone. The rearrangement uses TRBV7-9 and TRBJ1-2, with TRBD1 matching over 9 bases. V shed 5 bases, J shed 3 bases, and the junction held 4 bases outside the gene matches. CDR1 and CDR2 (germline): SEHNR, FQNEAQ (reference sequence). There are 14 residues in the CDR3. The CDR3 sequence is CASSPDRGYYGYTF. CDR3 sequence (DNA): TGTGCCAGCAGCCCGGACAGGGGTTACTATGGCTACACCTTC.

V usage is TRBV23-1 and J usage is TRBJ1-1; the match to TRBD1 covers 9 bases. TRBV23-1 is placed among ORFs of uncertain function. V was pared by 6 bases and J by 3 bases, with 8 bases of the junction left unmatched. CDR3 length: 15 amino acids. CDR3 in amino acids: CASSHRQGDDTEAFF. The CDR3 DNA reads as TGCGCCAGCAGCCACCGACAGGGGGACGACACTGAAGCTTTCTTT.

CDR3 sequence: CASSLQGYRGETQYF. The CDR3 bases are TGTGCCAGCAGTCTACAGGGCTATCGGGGTGAGACCCAGTACTTC. The chain couples TRBV7-2 to TRBJ2-5; D possibly corresponds to TRBD1 (6 bases). V lost 6 bases and J 5 bases, leaving 19 bases between the germline ends. The CDR3 contains 15 residues. Germline-derived CDR1 and CDR2 are SGHTA and FQGNSA.

This clone was counted at least ten times. The V gene is TRBV7-9, the J gene TRBJ2-7, with 10 bases fitting TRBD2. J lost 5 bases, V lost 3 bases, and 10 bases had no gene match. Germline values: CDR1 SEHNR, CDR2 FQNEAQ (reference sequence). There are 16 residues in the CDR3. The CDR3: CASSFGLAELGDEQYF. As DNA, the CDR3 is TGTGCCAGCAGCTTTGGACTAGCGGAGCTGGGTGACGAGCAGTACTTC.